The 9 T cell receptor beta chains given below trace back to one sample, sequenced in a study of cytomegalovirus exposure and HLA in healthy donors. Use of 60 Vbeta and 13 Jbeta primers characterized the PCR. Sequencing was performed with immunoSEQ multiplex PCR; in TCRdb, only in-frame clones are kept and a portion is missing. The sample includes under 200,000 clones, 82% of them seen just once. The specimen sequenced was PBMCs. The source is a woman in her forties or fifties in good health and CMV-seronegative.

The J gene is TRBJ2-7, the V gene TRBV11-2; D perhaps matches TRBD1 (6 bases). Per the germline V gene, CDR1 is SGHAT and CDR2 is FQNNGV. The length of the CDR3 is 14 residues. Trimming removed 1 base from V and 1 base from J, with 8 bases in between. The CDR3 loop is CASSLAQGSYEQYF. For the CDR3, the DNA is TGTGCCAGCAGCTTAGCGCAGGGGTCCTACGAGCAGTACTTC.

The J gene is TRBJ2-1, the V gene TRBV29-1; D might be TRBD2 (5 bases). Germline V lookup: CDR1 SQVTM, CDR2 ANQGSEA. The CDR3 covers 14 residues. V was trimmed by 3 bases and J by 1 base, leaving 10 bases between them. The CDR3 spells CSVEQDSSYNEQFF. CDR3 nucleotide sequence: TGCAGCGTTGAGCAGGACTCTTCCTACAATGAGCAGTTCTTC.

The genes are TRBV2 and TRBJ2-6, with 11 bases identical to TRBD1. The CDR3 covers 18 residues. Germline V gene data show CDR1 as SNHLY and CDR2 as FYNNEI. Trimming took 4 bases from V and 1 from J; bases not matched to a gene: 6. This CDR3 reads CASSVEGQGVSGANVLTF. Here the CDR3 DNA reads TGTGCCAGCAGTGTGGAGGGACAGGGGGTATCTGGGGCCAACGTCCTGACTTTC.

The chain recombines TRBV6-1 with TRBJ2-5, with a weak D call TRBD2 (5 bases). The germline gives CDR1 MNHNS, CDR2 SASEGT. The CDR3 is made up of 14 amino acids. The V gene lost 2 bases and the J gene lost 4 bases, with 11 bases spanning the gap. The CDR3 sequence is CASSERVLGETQYF. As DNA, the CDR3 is TGTGCCAGCAGTGAAAGGGTACTAGGAGAGACCCAGTACTTC.

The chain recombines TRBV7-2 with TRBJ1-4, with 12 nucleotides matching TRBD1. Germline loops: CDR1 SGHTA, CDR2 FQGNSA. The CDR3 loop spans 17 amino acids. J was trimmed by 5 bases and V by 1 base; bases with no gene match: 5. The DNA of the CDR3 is TGTGCCAGCAGCTTAGGCGCGGGGACAGGGGGCAATGAAAAACTGTTTTTT. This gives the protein CASSLGAGTGGNEKLFF.

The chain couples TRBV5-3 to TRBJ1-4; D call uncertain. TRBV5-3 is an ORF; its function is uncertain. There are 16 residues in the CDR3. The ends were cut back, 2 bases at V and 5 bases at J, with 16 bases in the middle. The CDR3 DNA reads TGTGCCAGAAGCTTAACTGGCCGCCTCGGGAATGAAAAACTGTTTTTT. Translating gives CARSLTGRLGNEKLFF.

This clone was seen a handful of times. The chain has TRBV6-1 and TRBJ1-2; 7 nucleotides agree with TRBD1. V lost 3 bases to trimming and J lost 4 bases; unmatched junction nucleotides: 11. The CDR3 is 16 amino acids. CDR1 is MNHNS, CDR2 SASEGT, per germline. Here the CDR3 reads CASSDPIGTDIYGYTF. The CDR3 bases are TGTGCCAGCAGTGACCCTATCGGGACAGACATCTATGGCTACACCTTC.

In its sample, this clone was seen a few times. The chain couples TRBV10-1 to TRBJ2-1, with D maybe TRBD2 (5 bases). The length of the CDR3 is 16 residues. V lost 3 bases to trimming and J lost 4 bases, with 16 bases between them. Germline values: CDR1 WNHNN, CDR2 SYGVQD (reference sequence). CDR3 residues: CASSEVGISGYNEQFF. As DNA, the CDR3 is TGCGCCAGCAGTGAAGTCGGGATCTCTGGGTACAATGAGCAGTTCTTC.

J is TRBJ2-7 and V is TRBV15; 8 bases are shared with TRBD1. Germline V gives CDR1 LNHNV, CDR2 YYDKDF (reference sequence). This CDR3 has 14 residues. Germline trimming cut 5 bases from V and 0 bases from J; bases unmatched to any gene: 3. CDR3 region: CATSWDRSSYEQYF. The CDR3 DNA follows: TGTGCCACCAGCTGGGACAGGTCCTCCTACGAGCAGTACTTC.